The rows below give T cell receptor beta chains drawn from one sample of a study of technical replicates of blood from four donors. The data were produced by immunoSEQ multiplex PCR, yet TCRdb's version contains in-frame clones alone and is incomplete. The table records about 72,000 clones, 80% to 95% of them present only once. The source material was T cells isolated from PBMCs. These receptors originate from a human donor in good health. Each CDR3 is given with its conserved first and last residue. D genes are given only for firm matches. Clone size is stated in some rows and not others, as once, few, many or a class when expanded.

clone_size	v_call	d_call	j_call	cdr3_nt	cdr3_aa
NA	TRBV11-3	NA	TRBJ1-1	TGTGCCAGCAGCTTAGTTGGCCGCACTGAAGCTTTCTTT	CASSLVGRTEAFF
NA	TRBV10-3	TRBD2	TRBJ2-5	TGTGCCATCAGTTCGTTTGGACTAGTTGGTGAGACCCAGTACTTC	CAISSFGLVGETQYF
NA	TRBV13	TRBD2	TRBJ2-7	TGTGCCAGCAGCCCCGCGGGACTAGCGGGAGCTGACGAGCAGTACTTC	CASSPAGLAGADEQYF
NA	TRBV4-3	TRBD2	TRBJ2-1	TGCGCCAGCAGCCTATTTACTAGCGCGACCGAGCAGTTCTTC	CASSLFTSATEQFF
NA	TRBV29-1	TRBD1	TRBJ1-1	TGCAGCGTTGAAACAGGGGGACTGGGATCTGAAGCTTTCTTT	CSVETGGLGSEAFF
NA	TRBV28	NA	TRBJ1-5	TGTGCCAGCAGTTTTTTGGTGACGTACCGGGATCAGCCCCAGCATTTT	CASSFLVTYRDQPQHF
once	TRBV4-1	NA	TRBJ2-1	TGCGCCAGCAGCCAAGACCAGGCCCCCTACAATGAGCAGTTCTTC	CASSQDQAPYNEQFF
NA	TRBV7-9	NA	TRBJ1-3	TGTGCCAGCAGCTTACAGATTTCAGGAAACACCATATATTTT	CASSLQISGNTIYF
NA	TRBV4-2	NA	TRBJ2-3	TGTGCCAGCAGCCAACCAGGCGGAGGAGCAGATACGCAGTATTTT	CASSQPGGGADTQYF
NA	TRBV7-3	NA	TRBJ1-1	TGTGCCAGCAGCCTATTACAGGGAGTGAACACTGAAGCTTTCTTT	CASSLLQGVNTEAFF
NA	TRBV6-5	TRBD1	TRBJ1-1	TGTGCCAGCAGAACCCCAGGGACAGCTGAAGCTTTCTTT	CASRTPGTAEAFF
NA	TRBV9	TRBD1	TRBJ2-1	TGTGCCAGCAGCGTCCAGGGGGTCTACAATGAGCAGTTCTTC	CASSVQGVYNEQFF
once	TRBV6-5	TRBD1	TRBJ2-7	TGTGCCAGCAGCCCCCATGGGGACAGTTTCTACGAGCAGTACTTC	CASSPHGDSFYEQYF
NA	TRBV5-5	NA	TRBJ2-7	TGTGCCAGCAGCTTGAACTTCGGACGGGGCTACGAGCAGTACTTC	CASSLNFGRGYEQYF
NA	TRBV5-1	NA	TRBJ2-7	TGCGCCAGCAGCCCAGCGGAGGCACTCTACGAGCAGTACTTC	CASSPAEALYEQYF
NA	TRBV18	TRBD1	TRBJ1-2	TGTGCCAGCTCACCATCGAGGACAGGGTTTAACTATGGCTACACCTTC	CASSPSRTGFNYGYTF
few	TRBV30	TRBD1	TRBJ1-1	TGTGCCTGGGGTCCGGGACAGGGGGGATTCCCTGAAGCTTTCTTT	CAWGPGQGGFPEAFF
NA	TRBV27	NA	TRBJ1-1	TGTGCCAGCAGTACAGTGGGAGCCTCTGAAGCTTTCTTT	CASSTVGASEAFF